This TCR beta chain was observed in a study of graft-versus-host responses after intestinal transplantation. At the level of the study: Recipients had multivisceral, liver-intestinal, or isolated intestinal transplants. All recipients got anti-thymocyte globulin induction, then tacrolimus and steroids for approximately three years. Study-level results: Analysis identified GvH clones in recipient marrow, with some appearing first in ileum or blood. Individuals carrying graft-donor T cell macrochimerism showed high graft-versus-host to host-versus-graft clonal ratios in allografts.

TCRdb's copy holds only in-frame clones and misses some; the assay was immunoSEQ multiplex PCR. In the table there are 100,000 or so clones, 85% to 95% of which are singletons. This clone appeared a few times. Antigen specificity is unknown. Germline loops: CDR1 MNHEY, CDR2 SMNVEV (reference sequence). The CDR3 spans 12 residues. V was pared by 4 bases and J by 6 bases, with 2 bases of the junction left unmatched. The input for sequencing was unstimulated CD8+ T cells sorted from spleen or lymph node cells, taken before transplant. The clonotype originates from a human donor who was the organ donor for an intestinal transplant. V and J are TRBV27 and TRBJ2-7; 8 bases agree with TRBD2. The CDR3 region has the DNA TGTGCCAGCAGTTCCGGGGGGGTCGAGCAGTACTTC. Protein: CASSSGGVEQYF.